This T cell receptor (beta chain) was documented in a study of human T cells and chemical hapten exposure. Study details: The study lasted approximately 26 weeks, and patients were dosed weekly with diphenylcyclopropenone on the scalp throughout. Whole-study findings and limits: Relative to controls, expanded TCRs formed significantly more large CDR3 similarity clusters.

The CDR3 covers 15 residues. Trimming cost V 3 bases and J 2 bases; bases outside gene matches: 7. Germline assignment: CDR1 WNHNN and CDR2 SYGVQD (reference sequence). The table lists this clonotype with many counts. Its specificity is unknown. Time point noted: patch test 2, 6 weeks after DPC sensitization. Stated treatment: therapeutic diphenylcyclopropenone sensitization with weekly scalp DPC. Before extraction, the whole blood was not fractionated, and total RNA was taken from it. Study processing details: Samples had a median of 95,638 TCRs, ranging roughly 23,224 to 690,600. A single record per CDR3 protein comes from TCRdb applying MiXCR to the RACE reads. The V and J calls reflect TCRdb's pipeline rather than the authors' work. The repertoire holds some 90,000 distinct CDR3 sequences, with 11% as singletons.

Sequences were derived from whole blood, sampled in connection with sensitization to the hapten diphenylcyclopropenone (DPC). The chain carries TRBV10-1 and TRBJ2-7; 7 bases align to TRBD1. The clonotype was recovered from a woman in her thirties or forties with alopecia areata. Some clones in this sample may be carry-over from other donors' samples. The CDR3 loop reads CASSEDRAPTYEQYF. In nucleotides, the CDR3 is TGCGCCAGCAGTGAAGACAGGGCGCCTACCTACGAGCAGTACTTC.